A selection of T cell receptor beta chains follows, all from one sample in a study of OX40 agonist ivuxolimab in advanced cancers. Produced via immunoSEQ multiplex PCR; TCRdb's table is partial and in-frame only. This table has approximately 70,000 clones, more than 70% appearing once. This sample comprised CD4+ or CD8+ T cells sorted from blood, obtained in a trial of the OX40 agonist ivuxolimab. These receptors were taken from an adult with an advanced solid tumor such as melanoma, head and neck, liver or kidney cancer. CDR3s include the opening cysteine and the closing phenylalanine or tryptophan.

CDR3aa	v_gene	j_gene
CASIRIPLTVSYEQYF	TRBV19	TRBJ2-7
CASSARTGLGYEQYF	TRBV7-2	TRBJ2-7
CASSLGLMNTEAFF	TRBV7-9	TRBJ1-1
CSARRGNEQFF	TRBV20-1	TRBJ2-1
CASSLTKIGQTGNTEAFF	TRBV7-3	TRBJ1-1
CAWKDLQREKLFF	TRBV30	TRBJ1-4
CASSLEIRKLFF	TRBV7-9	TRBJ1-4
CASSSLGGGGLAGQVRPYEQYF	TRBV5-1	TRBJ2-7
CASSYDTNPDRRKLFF	TRBV6-5	TRBJ1-4
CASSPWGGSTDTQYF	TRBV4-2	TRBJ2-3